This paragraph covers one TCR beta chain sequence. This table comes from immunoSEQ multiplex PCR, and its TCRdb copy is limited to in-frame clones, with some not included. This table has fewer than 350,000 clones, around nine tenths appearing once. CDR3 length: 14 amino acids. Germline loops: CDR1 SGDLS, CDR2 YYNGEE. Trimming removed 4 bases from V and 4 bases from J, with 15 bases in between. The participants were between roughly 18 and 100 years old and came from about two dozen US areas. Participants had their cohort set by participant-reported clinical history. The data stem from a study of blood T cell repertoires in COVID-19.

The chain employs TRBV9 and TRBJ2-7; maybe TRBD2 (6 bases). This TCR derives from a woman in her twenties or thirties who had been exposed to COVID-19. The sequencing sample was made of PBMCs or T cells enriched from blood (not recorded which). CDR3 nucleotides: TGTGCCAGCAGCCCCCGGGACTCCTATTACGAGCAGTACTTC. Its translation is CASSPRDSYYEQYF.